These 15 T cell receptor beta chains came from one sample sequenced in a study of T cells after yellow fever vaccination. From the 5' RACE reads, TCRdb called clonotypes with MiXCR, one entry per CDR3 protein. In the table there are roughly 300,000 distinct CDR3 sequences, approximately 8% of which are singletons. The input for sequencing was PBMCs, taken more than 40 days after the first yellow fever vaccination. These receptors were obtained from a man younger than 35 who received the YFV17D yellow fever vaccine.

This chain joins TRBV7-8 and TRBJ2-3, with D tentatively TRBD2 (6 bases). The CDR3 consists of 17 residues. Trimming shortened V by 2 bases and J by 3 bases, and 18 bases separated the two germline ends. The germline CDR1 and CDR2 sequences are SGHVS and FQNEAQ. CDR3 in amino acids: CASSLSRDSYGTDTQYF. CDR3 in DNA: TGTGCCAGCAGCTTATCTCGGGACTCCTACGGAACAGATACGCAGTATTTT.

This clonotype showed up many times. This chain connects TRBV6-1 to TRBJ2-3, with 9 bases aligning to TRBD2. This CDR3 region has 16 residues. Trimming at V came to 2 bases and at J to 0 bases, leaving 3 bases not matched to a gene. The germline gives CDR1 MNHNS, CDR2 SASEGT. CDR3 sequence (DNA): TGTGCCAGCAGTGAAAGGCTAGCGGGGAGCACAGATACGCAGTATTTT. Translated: CASSERLAGSTDTQYF.

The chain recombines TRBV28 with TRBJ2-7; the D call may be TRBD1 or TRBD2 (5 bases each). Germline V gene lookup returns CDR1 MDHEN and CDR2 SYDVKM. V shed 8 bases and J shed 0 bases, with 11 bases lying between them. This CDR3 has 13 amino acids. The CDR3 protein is CASRGSTSYEQYV. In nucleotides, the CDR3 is TGTGCCAGCCGGGGCTCCACCTCCTACGAGCAGTACGTC.

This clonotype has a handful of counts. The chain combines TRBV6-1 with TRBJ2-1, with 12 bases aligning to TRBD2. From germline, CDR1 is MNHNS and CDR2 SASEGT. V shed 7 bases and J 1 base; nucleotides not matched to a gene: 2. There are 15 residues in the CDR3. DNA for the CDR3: TGTGCCAGCAACCTAGCGGGGGGGTCCTACAATGAGCAGTTCTTC. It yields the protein CASNLAGGSYNEQFF.

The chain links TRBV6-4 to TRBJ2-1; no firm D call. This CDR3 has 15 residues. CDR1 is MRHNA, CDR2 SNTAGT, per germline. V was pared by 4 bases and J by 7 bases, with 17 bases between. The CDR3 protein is CASSVSSGSRNEQFF. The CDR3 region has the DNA TGTGCCAGCAGTGTAAGTTCGGGCTCGCGGAATGAGCAGTTCTTC.

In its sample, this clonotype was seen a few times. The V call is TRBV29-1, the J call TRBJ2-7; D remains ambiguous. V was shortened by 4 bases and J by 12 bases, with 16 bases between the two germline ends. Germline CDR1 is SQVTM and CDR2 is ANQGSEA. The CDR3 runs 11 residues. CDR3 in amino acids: CSVVIRAALYV. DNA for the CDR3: TGCAGCGTTGTGATCCGGGCCGCCCTGTACGTC.

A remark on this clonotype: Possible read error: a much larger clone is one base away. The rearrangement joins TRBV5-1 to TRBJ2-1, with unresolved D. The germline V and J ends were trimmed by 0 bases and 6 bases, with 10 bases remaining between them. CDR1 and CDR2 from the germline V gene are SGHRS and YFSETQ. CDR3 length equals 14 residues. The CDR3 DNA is TGCGCCAGCAGCTTGGCCCCAGGTTGCAATGAGCAGTTCTTC. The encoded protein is CASSLAPGCNEQFF.

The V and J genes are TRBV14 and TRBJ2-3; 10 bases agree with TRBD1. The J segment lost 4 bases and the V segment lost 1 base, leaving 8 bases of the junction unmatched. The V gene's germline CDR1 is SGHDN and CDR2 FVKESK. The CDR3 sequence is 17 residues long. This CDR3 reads CASSQVGPGQGSDTQYF. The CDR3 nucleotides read TGTGCCAGCAGCCAAGTGGGGCCGGGACAGGGGTCAGATACGCAGTATTTT.

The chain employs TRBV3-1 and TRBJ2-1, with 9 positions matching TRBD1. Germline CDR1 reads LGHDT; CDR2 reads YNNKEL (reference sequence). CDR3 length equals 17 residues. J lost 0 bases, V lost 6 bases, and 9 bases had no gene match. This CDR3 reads CASRGNRGPYSYNEQFF. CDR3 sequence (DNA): TGTGCCAGCAGAGGGAACAGGGGGCCATACTCCTACAATGAGCAGTTCTTC.

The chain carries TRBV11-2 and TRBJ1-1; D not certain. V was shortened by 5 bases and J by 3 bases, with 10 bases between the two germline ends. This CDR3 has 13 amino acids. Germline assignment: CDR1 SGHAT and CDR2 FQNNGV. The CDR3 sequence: CASSPRRDTEAFF. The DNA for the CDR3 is TGTGCCAGCAGCCCGAGACGGGACACTGAAGCTTTCTTT.

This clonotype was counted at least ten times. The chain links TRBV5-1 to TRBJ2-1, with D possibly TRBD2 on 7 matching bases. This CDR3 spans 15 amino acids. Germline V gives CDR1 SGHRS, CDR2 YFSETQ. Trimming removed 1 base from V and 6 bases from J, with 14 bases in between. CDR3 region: CASSLSGGPSNEQFF. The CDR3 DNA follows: TGCGCCAGCAGCTTGTCGGGGGGCCCTAGCAATGAGCAGTTCTTC. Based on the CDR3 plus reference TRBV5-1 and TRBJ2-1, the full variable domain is KAGVTQTPRYLIKTRGQQVTLSCSPISGHRSVSWYQQTPGQGLQFLFEYFSETQRNKGNFPGRFSGRQFSNSRSEMNVSTLELGDSALYLCASSLSGGPSNEQFFGPGTRLTVL.

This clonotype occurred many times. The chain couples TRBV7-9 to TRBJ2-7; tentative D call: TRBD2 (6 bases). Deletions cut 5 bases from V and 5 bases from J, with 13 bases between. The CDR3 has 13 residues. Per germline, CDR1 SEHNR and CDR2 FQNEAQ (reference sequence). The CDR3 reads CASSGGLVHEQYF. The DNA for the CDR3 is TGTGCCAGCAGCGGGGGACTCGTGCACGAGCAGTACTTC. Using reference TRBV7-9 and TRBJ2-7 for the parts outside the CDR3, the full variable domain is DTGVSQNPRHKITKRGQNVTFRCDPISEHNRLYWYRQTLGQGPEFLTYFQNEAQLEKSRLLSDRFSAERPKGSFSTLEIQRTEQGDSAMYLCASSGGLVHEQYFGPGTRLTVT.

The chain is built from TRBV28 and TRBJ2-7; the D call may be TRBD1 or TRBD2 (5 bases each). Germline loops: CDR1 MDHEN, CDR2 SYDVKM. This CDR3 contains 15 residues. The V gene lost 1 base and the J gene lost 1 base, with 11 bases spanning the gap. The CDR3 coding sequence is TGTGCCAGCAGTTTATCGGGGCTCGGTTCCTACGAGCAGTACGTC. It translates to CASSLSGLGSYEQYV.

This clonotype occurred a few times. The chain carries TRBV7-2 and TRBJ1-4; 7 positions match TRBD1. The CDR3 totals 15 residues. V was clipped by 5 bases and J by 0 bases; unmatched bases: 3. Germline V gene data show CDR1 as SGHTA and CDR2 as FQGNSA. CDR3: CASSPGQTTNEKLFF. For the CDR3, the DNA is TGTGCCAGCAGCCCGGGACAGACAACTAATGAAAAACTGTTTTTT.

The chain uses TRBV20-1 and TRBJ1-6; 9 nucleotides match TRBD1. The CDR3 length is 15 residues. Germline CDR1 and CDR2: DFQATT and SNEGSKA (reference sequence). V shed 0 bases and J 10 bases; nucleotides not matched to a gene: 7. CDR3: CSARDLDRGSSPLHF. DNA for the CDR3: TGCAGTGCTAGAGATCTGGACAGGGGAAGCTCACCCCTCCACTTT.